The 18 T cell receptor beta chains listed next were all sequenced from one sample in a study of Ad26.COV2.S vaccination and SARS-CoV-2 variants. TCRdb keeps only in-frame clones here, not all; method: immunoSEQ multiplex PCR. This sample yields 150,000 to 200,000 clones, of which approximately 88% are seen a single time; around 6.3% belongs to the top ten. The sample was peripheral blood, taken after recovery from COVID-19. These receptors all come from a human donor who had recovered from COVID-19.

This sequence joins TRBV7-9 and TRBJ2-1, with D possibly TRBD2 on 6 matching bases. CDR3 length: 15 residues. Trimming pared 2 bases from V and 2 bases from J, leaving 10 bases between. CDR1 is SEHNR and CDR2 is FQNEAQ in the germline V gene (reference sequence). The chain's CDR3 is CASSLWTNTYNEQFF. The DNA for the CDR3 is TGTGCCAGCAGCTTATGGACTAACACCTACAATGAGCAGTTCTTC.

This chain connects TRBV7-2 to TRBJ2-5; D may be TRBD2 (6 bases). This CDR3 has 15 residues. V was cut by 2 bases and J by 3 bases, with 13 bases left in between. Looked up from germline, CDR1 is SGHTA and CDR2 is FQGNSA. The CDR3 nucleotides are TGTGCCAGCAGCTTAAACACGGGAGTAGAAGAGACCCAGTACTTC. Its protein product is CASSLNTGVEETQYF.

The rearrangement links TRBV9 to TRBJ2-3; D might be TRBD2 (5 bases). V lost 4 bases, J lost 0 bases, and 12 bases lay in between. The germline CDR1 and CDR2 sequences are SGDLS and YYNGEE. The CDR3 totals 15 residues. The DNA for the CDR3 is TGTGCCAGCAGCCCCCTCCCGGGGAGCACAGATACGCAGTATTTT. Translating it yields CASSPLPGSTDTQYF.

The CDR3 is CASTYGDRVNTEAFF. CDR3 nucleotides: TGTGCCAGCACCTACGGGGACAGGGTGAACACTGAAGCTTTCTTT. The chain joins TRBV28 to TRBJ1-1; TRBD1 agrees at 9 bases. This CDR3 is built from 15 residues. Germline CDR1 is MDHEN and CDR2 is SYDVKM. V was clipped by 7 bases and J by 0 bases; unmatched bases: 6.

The chain joins TRBV7-8 to TRBJ1-1; 11 nucleotides align to TRBD1. V dropped 1 base and J dropped 11; count of bases not matched to a gene: 9. This CDR3 spans 15 amino acids. The germline V gene has CDR1 SGHVS and CDR2 FQNEAQ. The CDR3 DNA follows: TGTGCCAGCAGCTTAGGGAGACCGGGACAGGGGGTGGCTTTCTTT. Translating gives CASSLGRPGQGVAFF.

For the CDR3, the DNA is TGTGCCAGCAGCCCGGACGGTGTGATCTACAATGAGCAGTTCTTC. This translates into CASSPDGVIYNEQFF. This chain joins TRBV7-3 and TRBJ2-1; D remains unclear. Trimming left V 5 bases short and J 3 bases short, with 14 bases between. The CDR3 runs 15 residues. The germline V gene has CDR1 SGHTA and CDR2 FQGTGA.

About this clone itself: Different DNA sequences within this sample yield the same CDR3. This chain connects TRBV7-3 to TRBJ1-2; 9 bases agree with TRBD1. The ends lost 6 bases at V and 4 bases at J; junction bases unmatched: 3. Germline CDR1 is SGHTA and CDR2 is FQGTGA. The CDR3 is 13 residues long. The CDR3 spells CASSLGQGYGYTF. In nucleotides, the CDR3 is TGTGCCAGCAGTCTGGGACAGGGCTATGGCTACACCTTC.

The gene calls are TRBV5-6 and TRBJ2-2, with 9 bases aligning to TRBD2. CDR1 and CDR2 (germline): SGHDT, YYEEEE. V lost 6 bases and J lost 4; bases outside the gene matches: 10. This CDR3 contains 16 residues. The CDR3 region is CASKDQREALTGELFF. Written as DNA, the CDR3 is TGTGCCAGCAAGGACCAGCGGGAGGCCCTCACCGGGGAGCTGTTTTTT. The whole variable domain, remainder taken from reference TRBV5-6 and TRBJ2-2, is DAGVTQSPTHLIKTRGQQVTLRCSPKSGHDTVSWYQQALGQGPQFIFQYYEEEERQRGNFPDRFSGHQFPNYSSELNVNALLLGDSALYLCASKDQREALTGELFFGEGSRLTVL.

The chain carries TRBV10-3 and TRBJ2-4; TRBD2 matches at 7 bases. V lost 4 bases to trimming and J lost 3 bases; unmatched junction nucleotides: 3. The CDR3 sequence is 14 residues long. Germline CDR1 reads ENHRY; CDR2 reads SYGVKD. The CDR3 region has the DNA TGTGCCATCAGTGGGGGGGGGAGCAAAAACATTCAGTACTTC. As protein: CAISGGGSKNIQYF.

The chain has TRBV28 and TRBJ1-2, with D possibly being TRBD1 (6 bases). Germline loops: CDR1 MDHEN, CDR2 SYDVKM. Trimming shortened V by 6 bases and J by 4 bases, and 18 bases separated the two germline ends. CDR3 size: 15 residues. CDR3 amino acids: CASSLTGTRIYGYTF. CDR3 DNA sequence: TGTGCCAGCAGCTTAACCGGGACAAGGATCTATGGCTACACCTTC.

V usage is TRBV23-1 and J usage is TRBJ2-5; D perhaps matches TRBD2 (5 bases). TRBV23-1 is noted as an ORF with a role that remains uncertain. There are 14 residues in the CDR3. Deletions cut 7 bases from V and 6 bases from J, with 18 bases between. This CDR3 reads CASIRREKRKTQYF. The DNA of the CDR3 is TGCGCCAGCATTCGTAGGGAGAAGAGGAAGACCCAGTACTTC.

This chain joins TRBV28 and TRBJ2-1; D not resolved. Germline V gives CDR1 MDHEN, CDR2 SYDVKM. CDR3 length: 13 amino acids. Trimming took 3 bases from V and 5 from J, leaving 8 bases between them. This CDR3 reads CASSFRQDNEQFF. The CDR3, as DNA: TGTGCCAGCAGTTTTCGGCAGGACAATGAGCAGTTCTTC.

The rearrangement joins TRBV7-3 to TRBJ2-2, with D hard to call. The V and J ends lost 5 bases and 6 bases respectively, with 13 bases between them. Germline V gene data show CDR1 as SGHTA and CDR2 as FQGTGA. The CDR3 covers 14 residues. In DNA form, the CDR3 reads TGTGCCAGCAGCCCTGGCGTCTCCCCCGGGGAGCTGTTTTTT. Its protein product is CASSPGVSPGELFF.

This clone showed up just once. The gene calls are TRBV18 and TRBJ1-2; tentative D call: TRBD1 (5 bases). This CDR3 spans 15 amino acids. V lost 3 bases and J 4 bases, leaving 15 bases between the germline ends. Germline V gene data show CDR1 as KGHSH and CDR2 as LQKENI. CDR3 sequence: CASSPETASFYGYTF. The DNA of the CDR3 is TGTGCCAGCTCACCCGAGACAGCATCATTCTATGGCTACACCTTC. The complete variable domain, with remaining parts taken from reference TRBV18 and TRBJ1-2, reads NAGVMQNPRHLVRRRGQEARLRCSPMKGHSHVYWYRQLPEEGLKFMVYLQKENIIDESGMPKERFSAEFPKEGPSILRIQQVVRGDSAAYFCASSPETASFYGYTFGSGTRLTVV.

J is TRBJ1-1 and V is TRBV6-2 or TRBV6-3; 9 bases are a match to TRBD1. Per germline, CDR1 MNHEY and CDR2 SVGEGT. The ends lost 2 bases at V and 1 base at J; junction bases unmatched: 2. The CDR3 sequence is 15 residues long. This chain's CDR3 is CASSYEGQGNTEAFF. The CDR3 region has the DNA TGTGCCAGCAGTTACGAGGGACAGGGGAACACTGAAGCTTTCTTT.

The chain joins TRBV7-2 to TRBJ2-1, with TRBD2 matching 15 bases. CDR3 length: 17 residues. From germline, CDR1 is SGHTA and CDR2 FQGNSA. V lost 4 bases and J lost 3; bases outside the gene matches: 4. CDR3 DNA: TGTGCCAGCAGCTCCTGGACTAGCGGGGGGGGCTACAATGAGCAGTTCTTC. This encodes CASSSWTSGGGYNEQFF. Combining the CDR3 with reference TRBV7-2 and TRBJ2-1 gives the whole variable domain GAGVSQSPSNKVTEKGKDVELRCDPISGHTALYWYRQSLGQGLEFLIYFQGNSAPDKSGLPSDRFSAERTGGSVSTLTIQRTQQEDSAVYLCASSSWTSGGGYNEQFFGPGTRLTVL.

The chain has TRBV27 and TRBJ1-5; D unclear. The V gene's germline CDR1 is MNHEY and CDR2 SMNVEV (reference sequence). V was pared by 8 bases and J by 3 bases, with 14 bases between. This CDR3 comprises 14 residues. The CDR3 DNA sequence: TGTGCCAGCTCCCCCATGGCGAACAATCAGCCCCAGCATTTT. This encodes CASSPMANNQPQHF.

The rearrangement links TRBV3-1 (or the pseudogene TRBV3-2) to TRBJ2-3; a possible D gene is TRBD2 (6 bases). V was cut by 0 bases and J by 3 bases, with 19 bases left in between. The V gene's germline CDR1 is LGHDT and CDR2 YNNKEL (reference sequence). The CDR3 contains 18 residues. CDR3 nucleotides: TGTGCCAGCAGCCAAGATCGGGGAGGACTAAGGAGGACAGATACGCAGTATTTT. It is translated as CASSQDRGGLRRTDTQYF.